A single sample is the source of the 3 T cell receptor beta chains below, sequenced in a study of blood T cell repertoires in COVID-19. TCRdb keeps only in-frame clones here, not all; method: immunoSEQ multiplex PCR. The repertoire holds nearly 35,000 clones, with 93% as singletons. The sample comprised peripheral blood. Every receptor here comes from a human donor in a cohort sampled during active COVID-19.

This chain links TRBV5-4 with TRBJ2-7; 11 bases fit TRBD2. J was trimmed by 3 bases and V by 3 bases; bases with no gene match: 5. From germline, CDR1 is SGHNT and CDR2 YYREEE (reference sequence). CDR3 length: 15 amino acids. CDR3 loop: CASSYGGLADYEQYF. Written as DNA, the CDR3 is TGTGCCAGCAGCTACGGGGGACTAGCGGACTACGAGCAGTACTTC.

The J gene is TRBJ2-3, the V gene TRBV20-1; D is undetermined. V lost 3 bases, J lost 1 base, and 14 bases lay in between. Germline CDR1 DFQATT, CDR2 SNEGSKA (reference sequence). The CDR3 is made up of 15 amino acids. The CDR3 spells CSASIRGSGTDTQYF. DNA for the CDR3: TGCAGTGCTAGTATCCGAGGAAGCGGCACAGATACGCAGTATTTT.

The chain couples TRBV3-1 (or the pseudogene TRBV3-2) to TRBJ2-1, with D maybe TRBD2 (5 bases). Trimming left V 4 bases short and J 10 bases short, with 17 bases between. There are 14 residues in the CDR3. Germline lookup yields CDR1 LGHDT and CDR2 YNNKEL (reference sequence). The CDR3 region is CASSLTTLGREQFF. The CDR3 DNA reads TGTGCCAGCAGCCTAACTACACTAGGACGCGAGCAGTTCTTC.